A single TCR beta chain is shown here with its context. These data come from a study of cytomegalovirus exposure and HLA in healthy donors. Germline lookup yields CDR1 GTSNPN and CDR2 SVGIG (reference sequence). CDR3 length: 15 residues. V trimming: 0 bases; J trimming: 2 bases; junction bases outside the gene matches: 6. Amplification used 60 Vbeta primers and 13 Jbeta primers. Sequencing was performed with immunoSEQ multiplex PCR; in TCRdb, only in-frame clones are kept and a portion is missing. The data show 80,000 to 100,000 clones, around 73% seen once. Donors likely had unrecorded immune exposures despite being nominally healthy when sampled.

The sequenced sample consisted of PBMCs. The receptor's source is a man in his forties in good health and CMV-seronegative. The V call is TRBV30, the J call TRBJ2-5, with 7 bases identical to TRBD1. As DNA, the CDR3 is TGTGCCTGGAGTGTACCGACAGGGAGTCAAGAGACCCAGTACTTC. Translated: CAWSVPTGSQETQYF. The full variable domain, its missing parts supplied by reference TRBV30 and TRBJ2-5, is SQTIHQWPATLVQPVGSPLSLECTVEGTSNPNLYWYRQAAGRGLQLLFYSVGIGQISSEVPQNLSASRPQDRQFILSSKKLLLSDSGFYLCAWSVPTGSQETQYFGPGTRLLVL.